What follows are 28 T cell receptor beta chains derived from one specimen sequenced in a study of regulatory T cells in long-lasting Graves disease. The sample's time point: persistent/refractory GD, antithyroid drugs over 5 years with positive TRAb. The TCR library used RNA extracted from PBMCs. Building of the TCR beta libraries involved iRepertoire HTBI primers and Arm-PCR of CDR3 regions. MiXCR, applied by TCRdb to the multiplex PCR reads, yields one record per CDR3 protein. The sample lists 390,000 or so distinct CDR3 sequences; roughly 23% were seen once. This specimen consisted of peripheral blood mononuclear cells (PBMCs), obtained when the disease was refractory, from a patient treated with antithyroid drugs. These receptor sequences come from a woman between 40 and 50 years old with Graves disease.

This clonotype was counted many times. The V gene is TRBV6-1, the J gene TRBJ2-7; no definite D call. The CDR3 length is 12 residues. Trimming pared 5 bases from V and 2 bases from J, leaving 7 bases between. Germline V gene sequence: CDR1 MNHNS, CDR2 SASEGT. CDR3 coding DNA: TGTGCCAGCAGTCACCGAGCCTACGAGCAGTACTTC. Amino acids: CASSHRAYEQYF.

The rearrangement links TRBV28 to TRBJ1-2, with 7 bases identical to TRBD1. With 5 bases clipped from V and 7 bases from J, the junction kept 7 bases outside the gene matches. Germline V gives CDR1 MDHEN, CDR2 SYDVKM. There are 13 residues in the CDR3. CDR3 sequence: CASSDPDRFGYTF. Written as DNA, the CDR3 is TGTGCCAGCAGTGATCCGGACAGGTTTGGCTACACCTTC.

The CDR3 DNA follows: TGCAGCGTCGAACCGGGACAGACGGGCACTGAAGCTTTCTTT. Translation: CSVEPGQTGTEAFF. The chain couples TRBV29-1 to TRBJ1-1; 7 bases agree with TRBD1. CDR1 SQVTM and CDR2 ANQGSEA come from the germline V gene. This CDR3 is 14 amino acids long. With V trimmed by 6 bases and J by 4 bases, 11 bases remained unmatched.

In its sample, this clonotype was seen many times. The J gene is TRBJ2-5, the V gene TRBV7-8; TRBD1 matches 10 bases. This CDR3 spans 14 amino acids. Germline CDR1 is SGHVS and CDR2 is FQNEAQ. V lost 5 bases, J lost 3 bases, and 3 bases stayed unmatched. The CDR3 DNA reads TGTGCCAGCAGCAGGACAGGGGGAAAAGAGACCCAGTACTTC. Protein sequence: CASSRTGGKETQYF.

This clonotype was detected once. A read error is possible here, since a much larger clone lies one base away. The J gene is TRBJ1-1, the V gene TRBV6-1; D might be TRBD1 (6 bases). This CDR3 contains 12 residues. Trimming pared 6 bases from V and 5 bases from J, leaving 10 bases between. The germline V gene encodes CDR1 MNHNS and CDR2 SASEGT. For the CDR3, the DNA is TGTGCCAGCAGACATACAGGGACTGAAGCTTTCTTT. It specifies CASRHTGTEAFF.

Ten or more counts support this clonotype. V gene TRBV2 combines with J gene TRBJ2-6; 7 positions match TRBD1. Per germline, CDR1 SNHLY and CDR2 FYNNEI. Trimming cost V 0 bases and J 1 base; bases outside gene matches: 12. This CDR3 spans 20 amino acids. CDR3 coding DNA: TGTGCCAGCAGTGAAGCCTCGGCAGGGGGTAAAGGGTCTGGGGCCAACGTCCTGACTTTC. Translated: CASSEASAGGKGSGANVLTF.

This clonotype was seen at least ten times. The genes are TRBV7-3 and TRBJ1-2, with D possibly being TRBD1 (5 bases). Germline V gene lookup returns CDR1 SGHTA and CDR2 FQGTGA. This CDR3 is built from 15 residues. V lost 2 bases and J 5 bases, leaving 15 bases between the germline ends. CDR3 DNA: TGTGCCAGCAGCTTAGGCCCCCAGGGCAGTTATGGCTACACCTTC. Translating it yields CASSLGPQGSYGYTF.

This chain uses TRBV5-1 with TRBJ1-5; TRBD1 aligns across 8 bases. CDR3 length equals 15 residues. From germline, CDR1 is SGHRS and CDR2 YFSETQ. Germline trimming cut 4 bases from V and 4 bases from J; bases unmatched to any gene: 7. The CDR3 region is CASSATGGWNQPQHF. DNA of the CDR3: TGCGCCAGCAGCGCAACAGGGGGATGGAATCAGCCCCAGCATTTT.

This clonotype was picked up many times. The J gene is TRBJ1-5, the V gene TRBV6-1; 9 nucleotides line up with TRBD1. J lost 7 bases, V lost 3 bases, and 4 bases had no gene match. This CDR3 has 14 residues. CDR1 is MNHNS and CDR2 is SASEGT in the germline V gene. The CDR3 loop is CASSDRTGEQPQHF. CDR3 nucleotides: TGTGCCAGCAGTGACAGGACAGGGGAACAGCCCCAGCATTTT.

This clonotype appeared a few times. The CDR3 sequence: CASNHRAVPYEQYF. The CDR3 DNA is TGTGCCAGCAACCATCGGGCAGTTCCCTACGAGCAGTACTTC. The rearrangement joins TRBV28 to TRBJ2-7; no clear D. The V and J ends lost 7 bases and 2 bases respectively, with 15 bases between them. Germline CDR1 is MDHEN and CDR2 is SYDVKM. The CDR3 extends over 14 amino acids.

This clonotype was seen ten or more times. The chain combines TRBV2 with TRBJ2-5; D possibly corresponds to TRBD1 (5 bases). The germline V gene has CDR1 SNHLY and CDR2 FYNNEI. CDR3 length equals 11 residues. Trimming removed 11 bases from V and 5 bases from J, with 12 bases in between. This chain's CDR3 is CAGLGVETQYF. The CDR3 DNA follows: TGTGCCGGATTAGGGGTGGAGACCCAGTACTTC.

The chain links TRBV12-5 to TRBJ2-2, with D possibly being TRBD1 (6 bases). The germline V gene has CDR1 LGHNT and CDR2 FRNRAP. Between the trimmed V and J ends, which lost 1 base and 4 bases, there was a span of 13 bases. CDR3 length equals 16 residues. CDR3 protein: CASGLGWQGTTGELFF. Here the CDR3 DNA reads TGTGCTAGTGGTTTGGGGTGGCAGGGGACCACCGGGGAGCTGTTTTTT.

Concerning this clonotype: A much larger clonotype is one base distant, so this may be a read error. J is TRBJ2-6 and V is TRBV6-2 or TRBV6-3; 7 bases are shared with TRBD1. The junction had 19 bases not matched to a gene; V was cut back by 6 bases and J by 5 bases. The CDR3 runs 19 residues. Germline CDR1 reads MNHEY; CDR2 reads SVGEGT. The CDR3 DNA follows: TGTGCCAGCAGCCGTTCCGGAACAGGGGCGATAATCTGGGCCAACGTCCTGACTTTC. Its protein is CASSRSGTGAIIWANVLTF.

There are many counts of this clonotype. This sequence joins TRBV28 and TRBJ2-7, with 10 bases identical to TRBD2. J lost 3 bases, V lost 5 bases, and 13 bases had no gene match. Germline-derived CDR1 and CDR2 are MDHEN and SYDVKM. This CDR3 is built from 17 residues. The DNA for the CDR3 is TGTGCCAGCAGTCCAAGGGGACTAGCGATAAAGAACTACGAGCAGTACTTC. Its protein product is CASSPRGLAIKNYEQYF.

The table lists this clonotype with a few counts. V gene TRBV20-1 combines with J gene TRBJ2-7; weak D call: TRBD2 (6 bases). Germline V gene data show CDR1 as DFQATT and CDR2 as SNEGSKA (reference sequence). Trimming shortened V by 4 bases and J by 4 bases, and 14 bases separated the two germline ends. CDR3 length: 13 residues. The CDR3 bases are TGCAGTGCTACCGCGGGATGGGGTTACGAGCAGTACTTC. Protein product: CSATAGWGYEQYF.

This clonotype was seen many times. The chain employs TRBV6-5 and TRBJ1-6; D gene unclear. The CDR3 consists of 15 residues. Per the germline V gene, CDR1 is MNHEY and CDR2 is SVGAGI. V lost 0 bases to trimming and J lost 9 bases, with 12 bases between them. The CDR3 protein is CASSYSQSLGSPLHF. CDR3 DNA: TGTGCCAGCAGTTACTCGCAAAGTTTGGGTTCACCCCTCCACTTT.

V gene TRBV6-1 combines with J gene TRBJ1-5; the D is unclear. Germline-derived CDR1 and CDR2 are MNHNS and SASEGT. Trimming removed 4 bases at V and 9 bases at J, with 10 bases between. The CDR3 consists of 12 residues. Written as DNA, the CDR3 is TGTGCCAGCAGTGTGGTAGGTCGGCCCCAGCATTTT. The encoded protein is CASSVVGRPQHF.

The chain couples TRBV15 to TRBJ2-2; 14 nucleotides agree with TRBD2. J lost 7 bases, V lost 1 base, and 17 bases had no gene match. Germline lookup yields CDR1 LNHNV and CDR2 YYDKDF (reference sequence). The CDR3 consists of 21 residues. The CDR3 DNA is TGTGCCACCAGCAGAGCCAAACTTCCGGGACTAGCGGGAGTGTTTCGCGGGGAGCTGTTTTTT. This sequence encodes CATSRAKLPGLAGVFRGELFF.

V is TRBV7-9 and J is TRBJ1-2; tentative D call: TRBD1 (5 bases). The germline CDR1 and CDR2 sequences are SEHNR and FQNEAQ (reference sequence). The CDR3 is 13 amino acids. Trimming removed 8 bases at V and 6 bases at J, with 16 bases between. Here the CDR3 DNA reads TGTGCCAGCGACTACCAGGGTCTCGATGGCTACACCTTC. Protein sequence: CASDYQGLDGYTF. Complete variable domain (other parts from reference TRBV7-9 and TRBJ1-2): DTGVSQNPRHKITKRGQNVTFRCDPISEHNRLYWYRQTLGQGPEFLTYFQNEAQLEKSRLLSDRFSAERPKGSFSTLEIQRTEQGDSAMYLCASDYQGLDGYTFGSGTRLTVV.

This clonotype was seen at least ten times. The chain uses TRBV6-5 and TRBJ2-7; D not resolved. Deletions cut 0 bases from V and 3 bases from J, with 15 bases between. There are 16 residues in the CDR3. The germline V gene encodes CDR1 MNHEY and CDR2 SVGAGI. The CDR3 reads CASSYSPTMFGYEQYF. CDR3 bases: TGTGCCAGCAGTTACTCGCCGACCATGTTCGGCTACGAGCAGTACTTC.

The V gene is TRBV6-5, the J gene TRBJ2-7; 7 positions match TRBD2. The trim removed 4 bases at V and 1 base at J, leaving 10 bases unmatched. Germline CDR1 is MNHEY and CDR2 is SVGAGI. This CDR3 has 16 amino acids. CDR3 amino acids: CASSLTGTTISYEQYF. DNA for the CDR3: TGTGCCAGCAGTTTGACCGGGACTACCATATCCTACGAGCAGTACTTC.

The chain combines TRBV18 with TRBJ2-7; D is ambiguous. V was trimmed by 3 bases and J by 3 bases, leaving 15 bases between them. The CDR3 has 15 amino acids. Germline V gene data show CDR1 as KGHSH and CDR2 as LQKENI. The CDR3 DNA reads TGTGCCAGCTCACCGAGGCCCGCGGAAGGCTACGAGCAGTACTTC. This translates into CASSPRPAEGYEQYF. The full variable domain, in which reference TRBV18 and TRBJ2-7 provide the parts outside the CDR3, is NAGVMQNPRHLVRRRGQEARLRCSPMKGHSHVYWYRQLPEEGLKFMVYLQKENIIDESGMPKERFSAEFPKEGPSILRIQQVVRGDSAAYFCASSPRPAEGYEQYFGPGTRLTVT.

CDR3 region: CASSAGTSGSSYNEQFF. The CDR3, as DNA: TGTGCCAGCAGCGCCGGGACTAGCGGCAGCTCCTACAATGAGCAGTTCTTC. The rearrangement uses TRBV9 and TRBJ2-1; 11 bases are a match to TRBD2. CDR3 length: 17 amino acids. The germline V gene encodes CDR1 SGDLS and CDR2 YYNGEE. With 3 bases clipped from V and 0 bases from J, the junction kept 5 bases outside the gene matches.

This clonotype was detected a few times. The V call is TRBV7-2, the J call TRBJ1-6; D possibly corresponds to TRBD1 (6 bases). This CDR3 has 17 residues. Germline values: CDR1 SGHTA, CDR2 FQGNSA. V gave up 5 bases and J gave up 0 bases, with 14 bases separating them. The CDR3 loop reads CASSLNQGSSYNSPLHF. The CDR3 DNA reads as TGTGCCAGCAGCCTGAATCAGGGGAGCTCCTATAATTCACCCCTCCACTTT.

The rearrangement joins TRBV19 to TRBJ1-1; D gene uncertain. Germline CDR1 is LNHDA and CDR2 is SQIVND (reference sequence). Trimming took 7 bases from V and 2 from J, leaving 11 bases between them. The CDR3 extends over 13 amino acids. CDR3 DNA sequence: TGTGCCAGTACCGGAGACATAAACACTGAAGCTTTCTTT. Protein: CASTGDINTEAFF. The whole variable domain, remainder taken from reference TRBV19 and TRBJ1-1, is DGGITQSPKYLFRKEGQNVTLSCEQNLNHDAMYWYRQDPGQGLRLIYYSQIVNDFQKGDIAEGYSVSREKKESFPLTVTSAQKNPTAFYLCASTGDINTEAFFGQGTRLTVV.

This clonotype was seen a handful of times. One junction end does not reproduce the germline sequence, and a read error may be involved. The CDR3 here is CVSSEGTSGRGAYEQYF. The CDR3 DNA reads TGTGTCAGCAGTGAAGGGACTAGCGGGAGAGGGGCCTACGAGCAGTACTTC. The chain is built from TRBV2 and TRBJ2-7; 14 nucleotides line up with TRBD2. Germline assignment: CDR1 SNHLY and CDR2 FYNNEI. This CDR3 region has 17 residues.

In this sample, this clonotype turned up many times. This sequence joins TRBV6-1 and TRBJ2-7, with TRBD1 identical over 7 bases. The CDR3 extends over 13 amino acids. After removal of 6 bases from V and 6 bases from J, the junction contained 8 bases not matched to a gene. The germline V gene encodes CDR1 MNHNS and CDR2 SASEGT. The CDR3 region has the DNA TGTGCCAGCAGCTTAATGGCAGGGGGCGAGCAGTACTTC. This gives the protein CASSLMAGGEQYF.

In this sample, this clonotype turned up a few times. The chain is built from TRBV7-3 and TRBJ2-3; D uncertain. Trimming removed 4 bases at V and 6 bases at J, with 14 bases between. This CDR3 comprises 14 residues. Germline CDR1 is SGHTA and CDR2 is FQGTGA. The DNA for the CDR3 is TGTGCCAGCAGCTCCTTGGACCAGCCTGATACGCAGTATTTT. Its translation: CASSSLDQPDTQYF.